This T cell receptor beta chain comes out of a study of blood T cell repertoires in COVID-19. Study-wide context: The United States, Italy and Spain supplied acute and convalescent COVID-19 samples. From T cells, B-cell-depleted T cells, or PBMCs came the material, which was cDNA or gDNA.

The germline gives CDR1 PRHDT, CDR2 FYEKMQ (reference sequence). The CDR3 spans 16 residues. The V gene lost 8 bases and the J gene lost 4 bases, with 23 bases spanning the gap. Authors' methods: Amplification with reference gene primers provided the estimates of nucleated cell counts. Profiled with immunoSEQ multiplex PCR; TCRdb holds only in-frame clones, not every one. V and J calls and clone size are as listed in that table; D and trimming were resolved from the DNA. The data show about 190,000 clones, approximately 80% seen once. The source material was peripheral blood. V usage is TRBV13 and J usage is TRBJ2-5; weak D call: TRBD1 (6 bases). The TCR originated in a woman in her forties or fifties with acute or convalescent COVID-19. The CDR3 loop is CASENRAAGRGETQYF. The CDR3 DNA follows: TGTGCCAGCGAAAACAGGGCTGCAGGGCGAGGAGAGACCCAGTACTTC. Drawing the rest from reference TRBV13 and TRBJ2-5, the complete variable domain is AAGVIQSPRHLIKEKRETATLKCYPIPRHDTVYWYQQGPGQDPQFLISFYEKMQSDKGSIPDRFSAQQFSDYHSELNMSSLELGDSALYFCASENRAAGRGETQYFGPGTRLLVL.